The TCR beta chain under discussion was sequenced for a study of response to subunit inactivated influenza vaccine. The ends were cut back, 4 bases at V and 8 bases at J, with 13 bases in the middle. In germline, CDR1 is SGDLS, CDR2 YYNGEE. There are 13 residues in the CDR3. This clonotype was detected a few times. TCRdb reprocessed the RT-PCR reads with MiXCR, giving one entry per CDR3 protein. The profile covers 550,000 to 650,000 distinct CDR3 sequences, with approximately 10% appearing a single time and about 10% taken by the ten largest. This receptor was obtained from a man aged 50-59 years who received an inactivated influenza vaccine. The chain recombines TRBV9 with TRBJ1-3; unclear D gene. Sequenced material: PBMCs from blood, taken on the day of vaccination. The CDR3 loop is CASSPQPLDTIYF. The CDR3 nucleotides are TGTGCCAGCAGCCCACAACCGCTGGACACCATATATTTT.